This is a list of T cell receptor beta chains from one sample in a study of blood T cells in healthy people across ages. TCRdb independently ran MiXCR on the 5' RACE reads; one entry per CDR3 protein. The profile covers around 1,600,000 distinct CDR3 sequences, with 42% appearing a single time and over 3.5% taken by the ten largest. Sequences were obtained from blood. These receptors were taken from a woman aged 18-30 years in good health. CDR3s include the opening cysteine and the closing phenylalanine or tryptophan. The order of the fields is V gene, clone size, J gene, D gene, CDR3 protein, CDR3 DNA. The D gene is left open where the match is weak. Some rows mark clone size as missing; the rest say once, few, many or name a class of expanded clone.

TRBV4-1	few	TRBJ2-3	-	CASSQGWTSTDTQYF	TGCGCCAGCAGCCAAGGGTGGACTAGCACAGATACGCAGTATTTT
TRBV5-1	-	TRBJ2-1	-	CASSLGYGIPYNEQFF	TGCGCCAGCAGCTTAGGTTACGGGATCCCCTACAATGAGCAGTTCTTC
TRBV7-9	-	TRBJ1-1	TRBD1	CASNLLQGEAFF	TGTGCCAGCAACTTACTACAGGGGGAAGCTTTCTTT
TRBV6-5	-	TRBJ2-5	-	CASSYDSLEEQYF	TGTGCCAGCAGTTACGACAGTCTAGAAGAGCAGTACTTC
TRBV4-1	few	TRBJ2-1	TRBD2	CASRSGEARDEQFF	TGCGCCAGCAGAAGCGGGGAAGCGAGGGATGAGCAGTTCTTC
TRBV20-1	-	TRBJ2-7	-	CSASHPPVGVSYNEQYF	TGCAGTGCTAGTCACCCACCCGTGGGGGTATCCTACAATGAGCAGTACTTC
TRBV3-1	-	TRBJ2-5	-	CASSHSQGRTQYF	TGTGCCAGCAGCCATTCGCAGGGGCGTACCCAGTACTTC
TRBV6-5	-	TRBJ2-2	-	CASSYSDFTGELFF	TGTGCCAGCAGTTACTCCGACTTCACCGGGGAGCTGTTTTTT
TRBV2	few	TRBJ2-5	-	CASIRRGGLETQYF	TGTGCCAGCATCCGGAGGGGGGGCTTAGAGACCCAGTACTTC
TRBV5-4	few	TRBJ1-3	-	CASSLAGYGNTIYF	TGTGCCAGCAGCTTGGCAGGGTACGGAAACACCATATATTTT
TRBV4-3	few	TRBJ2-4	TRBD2	CASSQGWEGLAKNIQYF	TGCGCCAGCAGCCAAGGTTGGGAGGGACTAGCCAAAAACATTCAGTACTTC
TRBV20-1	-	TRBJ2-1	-	CSAREPGLHNEQFF	TGCAGTGCTAGAGAACCCGGACTGCATAATGAGCAGTTCTTC
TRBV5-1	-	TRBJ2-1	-	CASSLSGQSEQFF	TGCGCCAGCAGCTTGTCAGGCCAAAGTGAGCAGTTCTTC
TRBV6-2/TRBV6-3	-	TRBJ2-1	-	CASRIERSYNEQFF	TGTGCCAGCAGGATAGAGCGGAGTTACAATGAGCAGTTCTTC
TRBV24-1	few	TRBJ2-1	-	CATSDFRLGASSYNEQFF	TGTGCCACCAGTGATTTCCGATTGGGAGCTAGCTCCTACAATGAGCAGTTCTTC
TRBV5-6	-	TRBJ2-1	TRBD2	CASSPPGLAATYNEQFF	TGTGCCAGCAGCCCACCGGGACTAGCGGCCACCTACAATGAGCAGTTCTTC
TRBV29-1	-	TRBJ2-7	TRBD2	CSSSGVAGMYNEQYF	TGCAGCTCCTCTGGCGTAGCGGGAATGTACAATGAGCAGTACTTC
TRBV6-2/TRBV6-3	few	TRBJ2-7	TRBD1	CASSSPDRGRVYEQYF	TGTGCCAGCAGTTCTCCGGACAGGGGGCGCGTCTACGAGCAGTACTTC
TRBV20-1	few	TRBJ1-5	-	CSASNRNQPQHF	TGCAGTGCTAGTAACAGAAATCAGCCCCAGCATTTT
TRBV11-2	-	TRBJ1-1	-	CASSLGLGENTEAFF	TGTGCCAGCAGCTTGGGACTGGGGGAGAACACTGAAGCTTTCTTT
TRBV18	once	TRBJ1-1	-	CASSPRARGVPSTEAFF	TGTGCCAGCTCACCCAGGGCCCGGGGGGTCCCAAGCACTGAAGCTTTCTTT
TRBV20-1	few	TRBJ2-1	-	CSASLGVRPTGEQFF	TGCAGTGCTAGCTTAGGGGTCCGCCCCACCGGTGAGCAGTTCTTC
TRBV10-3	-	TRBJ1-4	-	CAISEGLTNEKLFF	TGTGCCATCAGCGAGGGACTAACTAATGAAAAACTGTTTTTT
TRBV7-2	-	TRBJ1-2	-	CASRRTTGSSEGYTF	TGTGCCAGCAGACGTACAACAGGCTCGTCAGAAGGCTACACCTTC
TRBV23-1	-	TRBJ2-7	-	CASSPPVQGHGYEQYF	TGCGCCAGCAGTCCCCCGGTACAGGGACATGGCTACGAGCAGTACTTC
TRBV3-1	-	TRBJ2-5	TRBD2	CASSHGTSGSGETQYF	TGTGCCAGCAGCCACGGGACTAGCGGGAGTGGAGAGACCCAGTACTTC
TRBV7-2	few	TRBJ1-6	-	CASSFGHNSPLHF	TGTGCCAGCAGCTTTGGCCATAATTCACCCCTCCACTTT
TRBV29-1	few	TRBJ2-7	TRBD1	CSVRDSPAYEQYF	TGCAGCGTCCGGGACAGCCCCGCCTACGAGCAGTACTTC
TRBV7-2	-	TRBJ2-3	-	CASSKALANPGTDTQYF	TGTGCCAGCAGCAAGGCTTTAGCGAATCCCGGCACAGATACGCAGTATTTT
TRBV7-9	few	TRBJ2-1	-	CASSLVAGLHEQFF	TGTGCCAGCAGCTTAGTAGCAGGGTTACATGAGCAGTTCTTC
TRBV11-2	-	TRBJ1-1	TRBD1	CASNPRGLRDTEAFF	TGTGCCAGCAATCCGAGGGGGCTGAGGGACACTGAAGCTTTCTTT
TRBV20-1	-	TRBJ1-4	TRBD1	CSARDVRGRSNEKLFF	TGCAGTGCTAGAGATGTGAGGGGGCGATCTAATGAAAAACTGTTTTTT
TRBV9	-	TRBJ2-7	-	CASSVLSDGPHEQYF	TGTGCCAGCAGCGTACTATCGGACGGGCCCCACGAGCAGTACTTC
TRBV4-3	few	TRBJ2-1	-	CASSQDYSSSYNEQFF	TGCGCCAGCAGCCAAGATTACTCGAGCTCCTACAATGAGCAGTTCTTC
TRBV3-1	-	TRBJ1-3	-	CASSQPRSSGNTIYF	TGTGCCAGCAGCCAACCGAGGAGCTCTGGAAACACCATATATTTT
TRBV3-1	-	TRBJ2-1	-	CASSRNIYEQFF	TGTGCCAGCAGCCGAAACATCTACGAGCAGTTCTTC
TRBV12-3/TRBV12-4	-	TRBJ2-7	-	CASTNSRGGKLSYEQYF	TGTGCCAGCACCAACTCGAGGGGGGGAAAACTCTCCTACGAGCAGTACTTC
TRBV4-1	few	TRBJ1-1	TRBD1	CASSIRTGETEAFF	TGCGCCAGCAGCATCCGGACAGGGGAGACTGAAGCTTTCTTT
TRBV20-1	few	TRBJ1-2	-	CSASITGNYGYTF	TGCAGTGCTAGTATCACAGGGAACTATGGCTACACCTTC
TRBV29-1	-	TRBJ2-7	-	CSVEADGYEQYF	TGCAGCGTTGAAGCCGACGGGTACGAGCAGTACTTC
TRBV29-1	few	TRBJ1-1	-	CSVKNTEAFF	TGCAGCGTTAAGAACACTGAAGCTTTCTTT
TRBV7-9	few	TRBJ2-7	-	CASSLVGDNYEQYF	TGTGCCAGCAGCTTAGTGGGGGACAACTACGAGCAGTACTTC
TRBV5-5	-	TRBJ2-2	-	CASSLIWGAGTGELFF	TGTGCCAGCAGCTTGATCTGGGGCGCGGGCACCGGGGAGCTGTTTTTT
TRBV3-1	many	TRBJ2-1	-	CASSQVDNEQFF	TGTGCCAGCAGCCAAGTGGACAATGAGCAGTTCTTC
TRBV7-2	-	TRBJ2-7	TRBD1	CASSPWDRGVYEQYF	TGTGCCAGCAGCCCCTGGGACAGGGGGGTCTACGAGCAGTACTTC
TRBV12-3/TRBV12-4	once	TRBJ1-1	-	CASSPQVRRQTEAFF	TGTGCCAGCAGCCCTCAGGTGAGGAGGCAGACTGAAGCTTTCTTT
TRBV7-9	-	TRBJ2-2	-	CAGSPPPNDKNTGELFF	TGTGCCGGCAGCCCTCCCCCCAACGACAAGAACACCGGAGAGCTGTTTTTT
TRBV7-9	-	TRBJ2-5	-	CASSLTLLGQETQYF	TGTGCCAGCAGCTTGACCTTGCTGGGGCAAGAGACCCAGTACTTC
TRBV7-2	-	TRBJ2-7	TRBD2	CASSRSGGPYEQYF	TGTGCCAGCAGCCGAAGCGGGGGACCCTACGAGCAGTACTTC
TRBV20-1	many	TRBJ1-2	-	CSARVYSNYGYTF	TGCAGTGCTAGAGTGTACAGTAACTATGGCTACACCTTC
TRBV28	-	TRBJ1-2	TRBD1	CASSGAGGLDYGYTF	TGTGCCAGCAGTGGGGCAGGGGGCTTGGACTATGGCTACACCTTC
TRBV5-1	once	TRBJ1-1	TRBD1	CASSLGDRGLSEAFF	TGCGCCAGCAGCTTGGGGGACAGGGGGCTCTCTGAAGCTTTCTTT
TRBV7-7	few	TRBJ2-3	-	CASSPRLGDTQYF	TGTGCTAGCAGCCCGCGACTCGGAGATACGCAGTATTTT
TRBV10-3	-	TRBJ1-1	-	CAITKTDNTEAFF	TGTGCCATCACTAAGACAGATAACACTGAAGCTTTCTTT
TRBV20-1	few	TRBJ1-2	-	CSATGQSYGYTF	TGCAGTGCTACAGGACAGAGCTATGGCTACACCTTC